This is a list of T cell receptor beta chains from one sample in a study of blood T cells in healthy people across ages. TCRdb called the 5' RACE reads again in MiXCR, with one record for every CDR3 protein. This table holds under 2,000,000 distinct CDR3 sequences, about 50% found once. Sequencing was performed on blood. All receptors come from a woman between 40 and 55 years old in good health. Each CDR3 is given with its conserved first and last residue. D genes are given only for firm matches.

TRBV4-1	.	CASSQSETGANEKLFF
TRBV7-3	TRBD2	CASSLRVASGNTGELFF
TRBV5-6	.	CASRGLANYGYTF
TRBV20-1	TRBD2	CSAIGLAGQETQYF
TRBV2	.	CASNWDNNQPQHF
TRBV7-9	.	CASSAKVGYEQYF
TRBV7-6	.	CASSLALGQEQETQYF
TRBV4-2	.	CASSQGESTGNLAKNIQYF
TRBV12-3/TRBV12-4	.	CASSPFREFNEQFF
TRBV6-5	TRBD1	CACRGRDRVFDEQFF
TRBV6-5	.	CASSYSRTATPYGYTF
TRBV3-1	.	CASSQEDLLMNTEAFF
TRBV20-1	TRBD2	CSARDILAATDTQYF
TRBV12-3/TRBV12-4	TRBD1	CASSLSLDRGNYGYTF
TRBV7-2	.	CASSLEFADSGGYGYTF
TRBV18	.	CASSPPGQTQYF
TRBV7-2	.	CAGSPRGRPYGQYF
TRBV5-5	.	CASSLAGAPLNEKLFF
TRBV4-3	.	CASSQDPVGQPQHF
TRBV14	TRBD2	CASNPLAGGPNTGELFF
TRBV6-6	.	CASSPDSLKVYF
TRBV27	TRBD1	CASSLRGQSSYEQYF
TRBV7-9	TRBD1	CASRYDRVGETQYF